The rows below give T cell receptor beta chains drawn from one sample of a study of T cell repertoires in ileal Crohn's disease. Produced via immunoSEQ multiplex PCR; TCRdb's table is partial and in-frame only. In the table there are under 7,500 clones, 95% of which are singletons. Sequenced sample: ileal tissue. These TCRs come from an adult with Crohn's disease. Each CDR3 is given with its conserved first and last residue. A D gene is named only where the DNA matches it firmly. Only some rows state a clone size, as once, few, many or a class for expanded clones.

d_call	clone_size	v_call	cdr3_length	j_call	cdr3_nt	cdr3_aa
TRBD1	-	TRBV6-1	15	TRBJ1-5	TGTGCCAGCAGTGATCCGGACAGGGGGCATCAGCCCCAGCATTTT	CASSDPDRGHQPQHF
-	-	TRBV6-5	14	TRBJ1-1	TGTGCCAGCAGAAGCGGATATGAGGGCACTGAAGCTTTCTTT	CASRSGYEGTEAFF
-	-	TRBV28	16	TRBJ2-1	TGTGCCAGCAGCTCCCCCCAGACTTTCCTGGGCAATGAGCAGTTCTTC	CASSSPQTFLGNEQFF
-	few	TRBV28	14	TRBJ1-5	TGTGCCAGCAGTCTTCTTGGGGGGTATCAGCCCCAGCATTTT	CASSLLGGYQPQHF
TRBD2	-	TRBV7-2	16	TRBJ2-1	TGTGCCAGCAGCAAGGGACTAGCGGGGGCGATAACCGAGCAGTTCTTC	CASSKGLAGAITEQFF
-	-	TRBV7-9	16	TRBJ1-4	TGTGCCAGCAGCTACAACGGCGACAGCTATAATGAAAAACTGTTTTTT	CASSYNGDSYNEKLFF
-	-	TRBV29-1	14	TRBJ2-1	TGCAGCTCCTCACGGGGGGCCTCCTACAATGAGCAGTTCTTC	CSSSRGASYNEQFF
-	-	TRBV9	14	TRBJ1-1	TGTGCCAGCAGCCTAGATAATAGGGGCACTGAAGCTTTCTTT	CASSLDNRGTEAFF
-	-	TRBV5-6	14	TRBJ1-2	TGTGCCAGCAGCTTGAAGGGAGCTAACTATGGCTACACCTTC	CASSLKGANYGYTF
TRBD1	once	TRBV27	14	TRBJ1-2	TGTGCCAGCAGTTCACGGACAGGGGGCTATGGCTACACCTTC	CASSSRTGGYGYTF
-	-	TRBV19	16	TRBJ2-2	TGTGCCAGTAGTACATTAGGGGGTTCGGGCACCGGGGAGCTGTTTTTT	CASSTLGGSGTGELFF
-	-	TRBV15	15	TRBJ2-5	TGTGCCACCAGCAGAGGAGAGGCAGTAAAAGAGACCCAGTACTTC	CATSRGEAVKETQYF
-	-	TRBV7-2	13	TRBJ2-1	TGTGCCAGCATCCAAACGGGTATCGATGAGCAGTTCTTC	CASIQTGIDEQFF
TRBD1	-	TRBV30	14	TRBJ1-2	TGTGCCTGGAGCCGGACAGGGGGGAGCTGGGGCTACACCTTC	CAWSRTGGSWGYTF
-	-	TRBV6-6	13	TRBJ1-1	TGTGCCAGCAGTCCCCTCCTGAACACTGAAGCTTTCTTT	CASSPLLNTEAFF
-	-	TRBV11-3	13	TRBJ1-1	TGTGCCAGCAGCACGACAGCGAACACTGAAGCTTTCTTT	CASSTTANTEAFF
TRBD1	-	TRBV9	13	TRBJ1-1	TGTGCCAGCAGCGAGACCGGACAGGGGGGAGCTTTCTTT	CASSETGQGGAFF
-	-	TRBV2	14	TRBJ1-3	TGTGCCAGCAGTGCCGCAGGGGCTGGAAACACCATATATTTT	CASSAAGAGNTIYF
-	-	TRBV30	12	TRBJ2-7	TGTGCCTGGAACCAGGCCGGGAAAGGGCCCGCATTC	CAWNQAGKGPAF
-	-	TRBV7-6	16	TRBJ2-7	TGTGCCAGCAGCTTAACACCTCTTCCGGGGTCTCGGGTGGGGTACTTC	CASSLTPLPGSRVGYF
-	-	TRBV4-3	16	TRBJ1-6	TGCGCCAGCAGCCAAGATGCCCCCGGCGCGGGCTCACCCCTCCACTTT	CASSQDAPGAGSPLHF
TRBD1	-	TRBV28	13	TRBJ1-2	TGTGCCAGCAGTGCGGGACAGGGTGGGGGCTACACCTTC	CASSAGQGGGYTF
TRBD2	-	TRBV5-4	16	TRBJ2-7	TGTGCCAGCAGCCTGGGACTAGCGGGGGAAACCTACGAGCAGTACTTC	CASSLGLAGETYEQYF
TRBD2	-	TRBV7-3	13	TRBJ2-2	TGTGCCAGCAGTATAGCGGGCACCGGGGAGCTGTTTTTT	CASSIAGTGELFF
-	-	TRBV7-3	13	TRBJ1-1	TGTGCCAGCAGCTCCGGGGATCCTAGTGAAGCTTTCTTT	CASSSGDPSEAFF
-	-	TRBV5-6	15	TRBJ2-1	TGTGCCAGCAGCGTAGAAACCGGGAGTAATAATGAGCAGTTCTTC	CASSVETGSNNEQFF
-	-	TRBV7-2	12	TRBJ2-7	TGTGCCAGCAGCTTTGGAGCGCAGGAGGCGTACTTC	CASSFGAQEAYF
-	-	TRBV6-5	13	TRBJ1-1	TGTGCCAGCAGTTACGGACAAAACACTGAAGCTTTCTTT	CASSYGQNTEAFF
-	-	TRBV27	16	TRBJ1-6	TGTGCCAGCAGCCTAGCAGGAGGTTGGCCTAATTCACCCCTCCACTTT	CASSLAGGWPNSPLHF
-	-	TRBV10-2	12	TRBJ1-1	TGCGCCAGCAGAACAGGTTACACTGAAGCTTTCTTT	CASRTGYTEAFF
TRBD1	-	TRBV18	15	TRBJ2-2	TGTGCCAGCTCACCCCCGACAGGGGGCACCGGGGAGCTGTTTTTT	CASSPPTGGTGELFF
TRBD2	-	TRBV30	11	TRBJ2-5	TGTGCCTGCTCGGGGGGAGAGACCCAGTACTTC	CACSGGETQYF
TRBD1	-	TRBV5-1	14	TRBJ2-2	TGCGCCAGCAGCAACGGACAGGGGACCGGGGAGCTGTTTTTT	CASSNGQGTGELFF
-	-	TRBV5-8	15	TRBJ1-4	TGTGCCAGCAGCTTCCCAAAGGGGACTAATGAAAAACTGTTTTTT	CASSFPKGTNEKLFF
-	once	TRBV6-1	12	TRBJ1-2	TGTGCCACTAAGGTCGGGTCGAGTGGCTACACCTTC	CATKVGSSGYTF
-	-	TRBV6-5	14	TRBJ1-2	TGTGCCAGCAGTTACGCGATGTTCGGCTATGGCTACACCTTC	CASSYAMFGYGYTF
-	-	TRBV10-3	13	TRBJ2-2	TGTGCCATCTACGAGGGATTCGGCGGGGAGCTGTTTTTT	CAIYEGFGGELFF
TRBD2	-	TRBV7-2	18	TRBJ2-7	TGTGCCAGCAGCTTAAGGACTAGCGGGGGGTCCAACTCCTACGAGCAGTACTTC	CASSLRTSGGSNSYEQYF
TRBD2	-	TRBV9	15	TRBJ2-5	TGTGCCAGCAGCGCTAGCGGGGGGGCCTGGGAGACCCAGTACTTC	CASSASGGAWETQYF
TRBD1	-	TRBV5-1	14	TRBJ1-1	TGCGCCAGCAGCTTTCAGGGGGCCAGCACTGAAGCTTTCTTT	CASSFQGASTEAFF
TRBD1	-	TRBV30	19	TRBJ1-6	TGTGCCTGGAGTGCCAGGACGACAGGGGGCGCCTTCGATCGATCACCCCTCCACTTT	CAWSARTTGGAFDRSPLHF
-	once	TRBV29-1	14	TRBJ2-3	TGCAGCGTTGATCACGGTGTTCGCACAGATACGCAGTATTTT	CSVDHGVRTDTQYF
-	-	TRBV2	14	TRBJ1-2	TGTGCCAGCAGACTACAGGGACCTAACTATGGCTACACCTTC	CASRLQGPNYGYTF
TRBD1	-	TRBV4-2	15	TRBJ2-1	TGTGCCAGCAGCCAAGCGGGGACAGGGATCAATGAGCAGTTCTTC	CASSQAGTGINEQFF